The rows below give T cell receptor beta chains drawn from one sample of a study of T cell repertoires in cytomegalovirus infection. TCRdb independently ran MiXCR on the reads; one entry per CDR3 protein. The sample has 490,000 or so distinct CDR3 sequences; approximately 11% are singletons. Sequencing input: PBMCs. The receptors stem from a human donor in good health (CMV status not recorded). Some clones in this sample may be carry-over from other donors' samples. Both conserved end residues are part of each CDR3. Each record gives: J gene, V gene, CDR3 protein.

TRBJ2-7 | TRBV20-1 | CSAMDGLISYEQYF
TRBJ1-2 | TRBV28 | CASSFTVGTGFGYTF
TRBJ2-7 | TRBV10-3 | CAISGGGGHFSYEQYF
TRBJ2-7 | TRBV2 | CASRTNGGSREQYF
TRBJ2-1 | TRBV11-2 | CASSYARFRNEQFF
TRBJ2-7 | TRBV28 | CASSFGLEIYEQYF
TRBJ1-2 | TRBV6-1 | CASSENMGQGGGYTF
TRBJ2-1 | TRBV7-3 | CASSTQAGGPRDEQFF
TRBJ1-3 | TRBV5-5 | CASSPEWVSGNTIYF
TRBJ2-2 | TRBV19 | CASIDRGLTGELFF
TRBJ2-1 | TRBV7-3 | CASSLEREVKREQFF
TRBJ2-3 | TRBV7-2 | CASSLSGDTQYF
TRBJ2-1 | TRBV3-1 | CASSPTRLGPYNEQFF
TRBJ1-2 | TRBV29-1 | CSVVAENYGYTF
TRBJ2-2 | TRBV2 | CASTGLGGTGELFF
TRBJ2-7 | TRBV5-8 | CASSPRGQGSNEQYF
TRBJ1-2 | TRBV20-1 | CSARDPGGRTYYGYTF
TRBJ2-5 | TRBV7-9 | CASSLRGTGRETQYF
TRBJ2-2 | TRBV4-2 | CASSQGRGKNTGELFF
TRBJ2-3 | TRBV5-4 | CASSYGTGGTDTQYF
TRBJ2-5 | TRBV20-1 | CSARIGAGGLLETQYF
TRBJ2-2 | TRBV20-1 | CSARVLGNTGELFF
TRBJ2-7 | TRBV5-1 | CASSLYKERAGGVYEQYF
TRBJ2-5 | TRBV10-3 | CAISDGTGVIETQYF
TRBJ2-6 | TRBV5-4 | CASSFRDFSGANVLTF
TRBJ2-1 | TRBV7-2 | CASSSRLAGAYNEQFF
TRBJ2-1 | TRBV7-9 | CASSFPSGSSYEQFF
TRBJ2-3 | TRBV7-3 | CASSSGAGMKDTQYF
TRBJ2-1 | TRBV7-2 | CASSFGLISGGYNEQFF
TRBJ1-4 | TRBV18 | CASSPNAGVLFF
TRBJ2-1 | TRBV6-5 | CASSYSEGRGDEQFF
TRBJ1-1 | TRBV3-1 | CASSPADLGVSAFF
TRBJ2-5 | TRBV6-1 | CAKRTGRTETQYF
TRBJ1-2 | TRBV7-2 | CASSLARDQTYGYTF
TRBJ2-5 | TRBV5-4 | CASSPDRVGTQYF
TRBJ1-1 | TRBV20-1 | CSAEGRVGTEAFF
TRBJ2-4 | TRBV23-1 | CARGDREKNIQYF
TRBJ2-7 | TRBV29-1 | CSVEDRARSYEQYF
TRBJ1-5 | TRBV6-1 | CASRARPGQGNQPQHF
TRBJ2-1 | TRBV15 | CATSRDPGDEQFF
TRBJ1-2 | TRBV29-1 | CSARTGGYYGYTF
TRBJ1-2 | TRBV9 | CASSPRGGGDYGYTF
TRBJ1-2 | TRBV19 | CASSMVERDYGYTF
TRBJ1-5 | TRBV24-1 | CATSPTGQGNQPQHF
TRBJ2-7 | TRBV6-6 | CASSYSARTGTYEQYF
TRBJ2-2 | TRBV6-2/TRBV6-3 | CASRENTGELFF
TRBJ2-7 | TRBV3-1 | CASSQRTSGLTYEQYF
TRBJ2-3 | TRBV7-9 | CASSETGTSGSTDTQYF
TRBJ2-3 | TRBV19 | CASNPAGRPLTDTQYF
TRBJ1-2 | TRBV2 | CASLGTGAVYGYTF